These 32 T cell receptor beta chains originate from one sample sequenced in a study of CD8 T cells in ankylosing spondylitis. MiXCR was run by TCRdb on the 5' RACE reads, yielding one entry per CDR3 protein. The repertoire has roughly 230,000 distinct CDR3 sequences, roughly a tenth of them found once; the top ten carry 2.6%. What was sequenced was blood, either unsorted or a sorted T cell fraction (not recorded which). All receptors come from a male donor with ankylosing spondylitis or in good health (not recorded which).

This clonotype was seen many times. V is TRBV20-1 and J is TRBJ2-1; TRBD2 matches 7 bases. Germline CDR1 DFQATT, CDR2 SNEGSKA (reference sequence). The CDR3 contains 11 residues. V was clipped by 0 bases and J by 15 bases; unmatched bases: 5. This CDR3 reads CSARDGRGTFF. Written as DNA, the CDR3 is TGCAGTGCTAGAGATGGGCGGGGGACGTTCTTC.

This clonotype was seen only a few times. The chain combines TRBV10-1 with TRBJ1-1; D call uncertain. Trimming took off 2 bases at V and 0 bases at J, with 7 bases between the two ends. The CDR3 runs to 14 residues. Per the germline V gene, CDR1 is WNHNN and CDR2 is SYGVQD (reference sequence). For the CDR3, the DNA is TGCGCCAGCAGTGAGCGGAGAATGAACACTGAAGCTTTCTTT. As protein: CASSERRMNTEAFF.

This clonotype showed up many times. The chain's CDR3 is CAWSDFTDTQYF. The CDR3 DNA follows: TGTGCCTGGAGTGACTTCACAGATACGCAGTATTTT. V gene TRBV30 combines with J gene TRBJ2-3; the D is unclear. V lost 1 base, J lost 2 bases, and 4 bases lay in between. The CDR3 extends over 12 amino acids. Germline assignment: CDR1 GTSNPN and CDR2 SVGIG (reference sequence).

This clonotype was observed many times. The CDR3 sequence: CASSMGTYEQYF. The CDR3 DNA sequence: TGTGCCAGCAGTATGGGGACCTACGAGCAGTACTTC. The chain is built from TRBV7-9 and TRBJ2-7, with no clear D. Trimming pared 6 bases from V and 2 bases from J, leaving 8 bases between. This CDR3 is 12 amino acids long. Germline CDR1 and CDR2: SEHNR and FQNEAQ (reference sequence).

This clonotype was recorded many times. This sequence joins TRBV6-6 and TRBJ2-7, with 8 bases lining up with TRBD2. The CDR3 contains 13 residues. J lost 0 bases, V lost 10 bases, and 5 bases had no gene match. Germline-derived CDR1 and CDR2 are MNHNY and SVGAGI (reference sequence). The CDR3 DNA follows: TGTGCCACCGAGAGCGGGAGCTCCTACGAGCAGTACTTC. Translating it yields CATESGSSYEQYF.

This clonotype was seen ten or more times. This chain joins TRBV30 and TRBJ2-1, with D possibly called TRBD1 or TRBD2 (5 bases each). The CDR3 covers 13 residues. Trimming stripped 4 bases from V and 5 bases from J, with 12 bases between. Germline CDR1 reads GTSNPN; CDR2 reads SVGIG (reference sequence). The CDR3 sequence is CAWMGDGDNEQFF. CDR3 DNA: TGTGCCTGGATGGGGGACGGGGACAATGAGCAGTTCTTC.

This clonotype was counted at least ten times. This chain links TRBV7-9 with TRBJ2-7; TRBD1 matches at 11 bases. Trimming took 7 bases from V and 3 from J; bases not matched to a gene: 11. Germline values: CDR1 SEHNR, CDR2 FQNEAQ (reference sequence). The CDR3 loop spans 16 amino acids. As DNA, the CDR3 is TGTGCCAGCAACCCACTGGGACAGGGGGATATCTACGAGCAGTACTTC. This encodes CASNPLGQGDIYEQYF.

The chain is built from TRBV7-9 and TRBJ1-1, with a possible D match to TRBD1 (5 bases). The CDR3 consists of 14 residues. Trimming took 1 base from V and 6 from J, leaving 12 bases between them. CDR1 and CDR2 (germline): SEHNR, FQNEAQ (reference sequence). The CDR3, as DNA: TGTGCCAGCAGCTTAGGGGGCTTAGGTCCTGAAGCTTTCTTT. Encoded protein: CASSLGGLGPEAFF.

In its sample, this clonotype was seen a few times. In DNA form, the CDR3 reads TGCAGCGTTGACGGGACCCTTAGCACAGATACGCAGTATTTT. Translated, it gives CSVDGTLSTDTQYF. This chain uses TRBV29-1 with TRBJ2-3; perhaps D is TRBD1 or TRBD2 (5 bases each). CDR3 length equals 14 residues. V dropped 3 bases and J dropped 0 bases, with 10 bases sitting between them. The germline V gene encodes CDR1 SQVTM and CDR2 ANQGSEA.

A few counts support this clonotype. The chain recombines TRBV10-1 with TRBJ1-5; no clear D gene. The CDR3 consists of 12 residues. CDR1 WNHNN and CDR2 SYGVQD come from the germline V gene (reference sequence). V lost 3 bases to trimming and J lost 5 bases, with 5 bases between them. CDR3 coding DNA: TGCGCCAGCAGTGAAATGGATCAGCCCCAGCATTTT. Residues: CASSEMDQPQHF.

This clonotype was recorded many times. V gene TRBV19 combines with J gene TRBJ2-3; D perhaps matches TRBD1 (6 bases). Trimming took 3 bases from V and 0 from J, leaving 16 bases between them. From germline, CDR1 is LNHDA and CDR2 SQIVND (reference sequence). This CDR3 spans 17 amino acids. The CDR3 sequence: CASSIVGQPVSTDTQYF. CDR3 nucleotides: TGTGCCAGTAGTATCGTTGGACAGCCGGTTAGCACAGATACGCAGTATTTT.

DNA of the CDR3: TGTGCCAGCAGCTTAGTCAGGGGCGGCGGCACTGAAGCTTTCTTT. Translating gives CASSLVRGGGTEAFF. The chain is built from TRBV7-9 and TRBJ1-1, with D possibly matching TRBD1 (6 bases). Germline loops: CDR1 SEHNR, CDR2 FQNEAQ (reference sequence). V lost 1 base, J lost 4 bases, and 13 bases lay in between. The CDR3 covers 15 residues.

This clonotype was recorded a few times. This chain uses TRBV12-3 or TRBV12-4 with TRBJ1-2; weak D call: TRBD1 (5 bases). The CDR3 consists of 14 residues. V was clipped by 7 bases and J by 1 base, with 13 bases between them. For the CDR3, the DNA is TGTGCCAGCAATACCGGGACCCATAACTATGGCTACACCTTC. It yields the protein CASNTGTHNYGYTF.

Comments on this clonotype: Since a much larger clone is just one base distant, this may be a read error. The chain's CDR3 is CASSLWRDGNQPQHF. Here the CDR3 DNA reads TGTGCCAGCAGTTTATGGAGGGACGGCAATCAGCCCCAGCATTTT. The V gene is TRBV27, the J gene TRBJ1-5; D possibly corresponds to TRBD1 (5 bases). This CDR3 contains 15 residues. Trimming took off 1 base at V and 2 bases at J, with 9 bases between the two ends. Germline CDR1 and CDR2: MNHEY and SMNVEV (reference sequence).

Ten or more counts support this clonotype. The chain carries TRBV6-2 or TRBV6-3 and TRBJ1-1; no firm D call. The germline gives CDR1 MNHEY, CDR2 SVGEGT. V lost 4 bases, J lost 9 bases, and 9 bases lay in between. CDR3 length: 11 amino acids. CDR3 DNA: TGTGCCAGCAGTTTAGACTCAAAAGCTTTCTTT. Encoded protein: CASSLDSKAFF.

This clonotype showed up many times. This chain links TRBV3-1 with TRBJ2-7, with a weak D call TRBD1 (6 bases). The CDR3 is made up of 14 amino acids. Germline V gene data show CDR1 as LGHDT and CDR2 as YNNKEL (reference sequence). V was clipped by 4 bases and J by 4 bases, with 14 bases between them. The CDR3 sequence: CASSRSGTQYEQYF. CDR3 DNA sequence: TGTGCCAGCAGCCGATCCGGGACACAATACGAGCAGTACTTC.

This clonotype turned up a few times. The chain combines TRBV5-1 with TRBJ2-7; 8 bases line up with TRBD2. With 4 bases clipped from V and 0 bases from J, the junction kept 6 bases outside the gene matches. CDR1 and CDR2 (germline): SGHRS, YFSETQ. There are 15 residues in the CDR3. The CDR3 region is CASSHTGTSSYEQYF. The CDR3 DNA reads TGCGCCAGCAGCCACACAGGGACTAGCTCCTACGAGCAGTACTTC. The full variable domain, completed using reference TRBV5-1 and TRBJ2-7, is KAGVTQTPRYLIKTRGQQVTLSCSPISGHRSVSWYQQTPGQGLQFLFEYFSETQRNKGNFPGRFSGRQFSNSRSEMNVSTLELGDSALYLCASSHTGTSSYEQYFGPGTRLTVT.

This clonotype came up many times. The chain combines TRBV6-5 with TRBJ2-2; D is unclear. This CDR3 is 13 amino acids long. Germline V lookup: CDR1 MNHEY, CDR2 SVGAGI. Trimming took 2 bases from V and 6 from J, leaving 7 bases between them. CDR3 nucleotides: TGTGCCAGCAGTTACCGCTTAGCCGGGGAGCTGTTTTTT. Protein product: CASSYRLAGELFF.

The V call is TRBV21-1, the J call TRBJ1-5. TRBV21-1 is shown as a pseudogene. The CDR3 is 20 amino acids. This CDR3 reads CASSKENVMEGGDSNQPQHF. DNA of the CDR3: TGTGCCAGCAGCAAAGAAAATGTTATGGAGGGAGGGGATAGCAATCAGCCCCAGCATTTT.

Only a few counts were recorded for this clonotype. V usage is TRBV10-3 and J usage is TRBJ1-1; tentative D call: TRBD1 (6 bases). The length of the CDR3 is 11 residues. CDR1 is ENHRY, CDR2 SYGVKD, per germline. V dropped 8 bases and J dropped 11 bases, with 15 bases sitting between them. The CDR3 sequence: CAIEGRGRAFF. CDR3 sequence (DNA): TGTGCCATCGAGGGCAGGGGTCGCGCTTTCTTT.

Worth noting for this clonotype: At one boundary the junction diverges from the germline segment, which might be a read error. The chain couples TRBV7-2 to TRBJ2-2, with D perhaps TRBD2 (5 bases). The CDR3 totals 15 residues. The V gene's germline CDR1 is SGHTA and CDR2 FQGNSA. This chain's CDR3 is CASSLGAVVTGELFF. The CDR3 DNA reads as TGTGCCAGCAGCTTAGGAGCGGTGGTCACCGGAGAGCTGTTTTTT.

This clonotype was recorded many times. V and J are TRBV7-4 and TRBJ1-2; possible D gene TRBD1, 5 bases. The CDR3 length is 17 residues. The ends were cut back, 1 base at V and 2 bases at J, with 17 bases in the middle. The germline V gene encodes CDR1 SGHVT and CDR2 SQSDAQ. Here the CDR3 DNA reads TGTGCCAGCAGCTTAGGAGCTTTCGGGGGAGCGAACTATGGCTACACCTTC. The encoded protein is CASSLGAFGGANYGYTF.

In its sample, this clonotype was seen many times. The V gene is TRBV20-1, the J gene TRBJ2-7; 7 bases match TRBD1. The germline CDR1 and CDR2 sequences are DFQATT and SNEGSKA (reference sequence). The CDR3 loop spans 15 amino acids. V gave up 0 bases and J gave up 7 bases; unmatched junction bases: 12. CDR3 nucleotide sequence: TGCAGTGCTAGAGATCACGACAGGGATGTGCGAGAGCAGTACTTC. Protein sequence: CSARDHDRDVREQYF.

This clonotype has ten or more counts. The genes are TRBV21-1 and TRBJ1-1; the table's D gene call, TRBD1, was not cross checked with the DNA. TRBV21-1 is listed as a pseudogene. The CDR3 totals 16 residues. The DNA for the CDR3 is TGTGCCAGCACCCCCTGGGGCGACCACCTGAACACTGAAGCTTTCTTT. It specifies CASTPWGDHLNTEAFF.

On this clonotype: A much larger clone is a single base away; this may be a read error. The J gene is TRBJ1-2, the V gene TRBV2; 12 bases match TRBD1. Germline loops: CDR1 SNHLY, CDR2 FYNNEI. The CDR3 consists of 14 residues. The CDR3 region has the DNA TGTGCCAGCAGTCGGGACAGGGGGCCCTATGCCTACACCTTC. This translates into CASSRDRGPYAYTF.

This clonotype was observed at least ten times. The chain employs TRBV27 and TRBJ2-1; D remains unclear. The ends were cut back, 7 bases at V and 4 bases at J, with 11 bases in the middle. Germline V lookup: CDR1 MNHEY, CDR2 SMNVEV (reference sequence). CDR3 length: 13 amino acids. The CDR3 DNA reads TGTGCCAGCACCCCGGGCCCGTACAATGAGCAGTTCTTC. Encoded protein: CASTPGPYNEQFF.

This clonotype was detected many times. For the CDR3, the DNA is TGTGCCAGCAGCGTAGAAGCGGGAGGGATCTATGAGCAGTTCTTC. The encoded protein is CASSVEAGGIYEQFF. V is TRBV9 and J is TRBJ2-1, with TRBD2 matching 10 bases. Germline CDR1 is SGDLS and CDR2 is YYNGEE. The ends lost 0 bases at V and 8 bases at J; junction bases unmatched: 5. This CDR3 spans 15 amino acids. The full variable domain, rest sourced from reference TRBV9 and TRBJ2-1, is DSGVTQTPKHLITATGQRVTLRCSPRSGDLSVYWYQQSLDQGLQFLIQYYNGEERAKGNILERFSAQQFPDLHSELNLSSLELGDSALYFCASSVEAGGIYEQFFGPGTRLTVL.

This clonotype has more than one count but fewer than ten. The chain couples TRBV19 to TRBJ1-5; 9 nucleotides match TRBD1. V lost 7 bases and J lost 1; bases outside the gene matches: 14. The CDR3 length is 18 residues. Germline V gene data show CDR1 as LNHDA and CDR2 as SQIVND (reference sequence). CDR3 sequence: CASTIRTGAQQSNQPQHF. CDR3 nucleotides: TGTGCCAGTACCATCAGGACAGGGGCACAGCAAAGCAATCAGCCCCAGCATTTT.

This clonotype appeared many times. The V call is TRBV7-2, the J call TRBJ1-5; D unclear. This CDR3 has 15 amino acids. Trimming shortened V by 5 bases and J by 1 base, and 12 bases separated the two germline ends. In germline, CDR1 is SGHTA, CDR2 FQGNSA. CDR3 DNA: TGTGCCAGCAGCGACAACTACTTGAGCAATCAGCCCCAGCATTTT. Translation: CASSDNYLSNQPQHF.

This clonotype was seen at least ten times. In nucleotides, the CDR3 is TGTGCCAGCAGCTTGGCTCCCCGGCGGGAGACCCAGTACTTC. Protein: CASSLAPRRETQYF. This chain joins TRBV7-2 and TRBJ2-5, with D unresolved. CDR1 SGHTA and CDR2 FQGNSA come from the germline V gene. Trimming took off 3 bases at V and 5 bases at J, with 13 bases between the two ends. The CDR3 consists of 14 residues.

There are many counts of this clonotype. This chain uses TRBV5-1 with TRBJ1-1, with D hard to call. Trimming took 0 bases from V and 1 from J, leaving 10 bases between them. The CDR3 runs 15 residues. Germline V gene sequence: CDR1 SGHRS, CDR2 YFSETQ. The CDR3: CASSLGTDWNTEAFF. CDR3 in DNA: TGCGCCAGCAGCTTGGGGACGGATTGGAACACTGAAGCTTTCTTT. Full variable domain (remainder filled in from reference TRBV5-1 and TRBJ1-1): KAGVTQTPRYLIKTRGQQVTLSCSPISGHRSVSWYQQTPGQGLQFLFEYFSETQRNKGNFPGRFSGRQFSNSRSEMNVSTLELGDSALYLCASSLGTDWNTEAFFGQGTRLTVV.

This clonotype was observed many times. The chain recombines TRBV12-5 with TRBJ2-2; D ambiguous. Looked up from germline, CDR1 is LGHNT and CDR2 is FRNRAP. The CDR3 totals 15 residues. The V end was cut by 9 bases, the J end by 0 bases, with 14 bases between. The CDR3 coding sequence is TGTGCTAGCGGCTTAGGGCGGTCGAACACCGGGGAGCTGTTTTTT. Protein product: CASGLGRSNTGELFF.